This is a list of T cell receptor beta chains from one sample in a study of cytomegalovirus exposure and HLA in healthy donors. The method was immunoSEQ multiplex PCR; TCRdb's version includes in-frame clones alone and lacks a portion of them. The profile covers approximately 57,000 clones, with over 85% appearing a single time and approximately 6.3% taken by the ten largest. The source material was PBMCs. The origin of the receptors is a woman under 30 in good health and CMV-seronegative. The CDR3 runs from the conserved cysteine through the conserved F or W. D genes are given only for firm matches. The listing skips clone size in some rows; elsewhere it reads once, few, many or a size class.

TRBJ2-2 15 . TRBV6-6 . TGTGCCAGCAGTTACCTTACACCCAAAACCGGGGAGCTGTTTTTT CASSYLTPKTGELFF
TRBJ2-3 18 TRBD2 TRBV30 once TGTGCCTGGAGTAGAAAGAGCGGGAGCCTACCTCCCACAGATACGCAGTATTTT CAWSRKSGSLPPTDTQYF
TRBJ2-1 15 TRBD2 TRBV4-3 . TGCGCCAGCAGCCCGTCCCGGGGAGGGCGGAATGAGCAGTTCTTC CASSPSRGGRNEQFF
TRBJ2-2 16 TRBD1 TRBV11-3 . TGTGCCAGCAGCTTAGGTGGACAGGGAGGCACCGGGGAGCTGTTTTTT CASSLGGQGGTGELFF
TRBJ2-1 15 . TRBV29-1 . TGCAGCGTTGTAGGGGAGGAGGGAAGGAACAATGAGCAGTTCTTC CSVVGEEGRNNEQFF
TRBJ1-1 13 . TRBV2 . TGTGCCAGCAGGGGGACTCGTGGCACTGAAGCTTTCTTT CASRGTRGTEAFF
TRBJ1-3 17 . TRBV7-7 . TGTGCCAGCAGCCCCTATTGTCGTCAGGGGTCTGGAAACACCATATATTTT CASSPYCRQGSGNTIYF
TRBJ2-2 18 . TRBV6-7 . TGTGCCAGCAGGACCCGCCGCCTGGAAGGAGCGAACACCGGGGAGCTGTTTTTT CASRTRRLEGANTGELFF
TRBJ2-7 16 TRBD2 TRBV27 . TGTGCCAGCAGTTTAATGGCTAGCGGGGGGGCTGGGGAGCAGTACTTC CASSLMASGGAGEQYF
TRBJ2-5 14 . TRBV5-1 once TGCGCCAGCAGGGAGGGCCCACTCCAAGAGACCCAGTACTTC CASREGPLQETQYF
TRBJ1-1 14 . TRBV13 . TGTGCCAGCAGCTCCCAGGTCGGAGGCACTGAAGCTTTCTTT CASSSQVGGTEAFF
TRBJ2-5 14 . TRBV9 . TGTGCCAGCAGCTCCGACAGGTTCCAAGAGACCCAGTACTTC CASSSDRFQETQYF
TRBJ1-1 13 . TRBV19 . TGTGCCAGTAGTATAACGGTCGCAGGTGAAGCTTTCTTT CASSITVAGEAFF
TRBJ2-3 21 TRBD2 TRBV7-3 . TGTGCCAGCAGATATACCCCCCGACTAGCGGGGGGGCCGGGAAGTCAAGATACGCAGTATTTT CASRYTPRLAGGPGSQDTQYF
TRBJ1-2 15 TRBD1 TRBV5-8 . TGTGCCAGCAGCTTCGCGGCAGGGGGCCGGGATGGCTACACCTTC CASSFAAGGRDGYTF
TRBJ2-2 13 . TRBV6-1 . TGTGCCAGCAACGACAGAGACACCGGGGAGCTGTTTTTT CASNDRDTGELFF
TRBJ1-2 14 . TRBV5-1 . TGCGCCAGCAGCTTCTCTGAACAGGACTATGGCTACACCTTC CASSFSEQDYGYTF
TRBJ2-5 16 . TRBV5-1 . TGCGCCAGCAGCTTGGGTTTACTCAAAACGGAGGAGACCCAGTACTTC CASSLGLLKTEETQYF
TRBJ2-5 18 TRBD2 TRBV10-3 . TGTGCCATCAGTGAGTCGCCTAGCGGGAGGGGAATGGAAGAGACCCAGTACTTC CAISESPSGRGMEETQYF
TRBJ2-2 16 TRBD1 TRBV19 . TGTGCCAGTAGTATGACAGGGGGCTATCACACCGGGGAGCTGTTTTTT CASSMTGGYHTGELFF
TRBJ2-3 15 . TRBV5-1 . TGCGCCAGCAGCTTATTCATAGGGGTCACAGATACGCAGTATTTT CASSLFIGVTDTQYF
TRBJ1-5 19 TRBD1 TRBV2 . TGTGCCAGCAGTGATAGTGGCACAGGGGGGCCGTATGGCAATCAGCCCCAGCATTTT CASSDSGTGGPYGNQPQHF
TRBJ2-3 15 TRBD2 TRBV6-1 . TGTGCCAGCAGTGAAATAGCGGGGGGCGCAGATACGCAGTATTTT CASSEIAGGADTQYF
TRBJ1-3 16 . TRBV4-1 . TGCGCCAGCAGCCAAGATCGTTACAGCTCTGGAAACACCATATATTTT CASSQDRYSSGNTIYF
TRBJ2-5 13 . TRBV7-2 . TGTGCCAGCAGCCAGAGGGATAGGGAGACCCAGTACTTC CASSQRDRETQYF
TRBJ2-6 15 . TRBV9 once TGTGCCAGCAGCGTAGCAAATCGGGGGGCCAACGTCCTGACTTTC CASSVANRGANVLTF
TRBJ2-5 14 . TRBV5-1 . TGCGCCAGCAGCTTGACTAGCCCTCGGGAGACCCAGTACTTC CASSLTSPRETQYF
TRBJ2-1 14 TRBD2 TRBV7-7 . TGTGCCAGCAGCCCGCGGGAGTCAAACAATGAGCAGTTCTTC CASSPRESNNEQFF
TRBJ2-7 14 . TRBV9 . TGTGCCAGCAGCCTTGAGGGGGGGTCCTACGAGCAGTACTTC CASSLEGGSYEQYF
TRBJ2-3 21 TRBD2 TRBV4-1 . TGCGCCAGCAGCCAAGATTTCCCCGAACTTGGGACTAGCGACAGCACAGATACGCAGTATTTT CASSQDFPELGTSDSTDTQYF
TRBJ2-3 12 . TRBV2 . TGTGCCAGCAGGAACAACGAAGATACGCAGTATTTT CASRNNEDTQYF
TRBJ1-2 15 . TRBV9 . TGTGCCAGCAGCGTAGGGTCCGGGGGTTCATATGGCTACACCTTC CASSVGSGGSYGYTF
TRBJ2-3 16 . TRBV27 once TGTGCCAGCAGTTTATGGGCCAGTACTAGCACAGATACGCAGTATTTT CASSLWASTSTDTQYF
TRBJ2-3 12 . TRBV7-9 . TGTGCCAGTGGGGCGGGACCCGACGAGGAGTATTTT CASGAGPDEEYF
TRBJ1-1 13 . TRBV30 once TGTGCCTGGAGTGTTGGAGAGAACACTGAAGCTTTCTTT CAWSVGENTEAFF
TRBJ2-2 17 . TRBV4-2 . TGTGCCAGCAGCGCGCCCCAAAAGGGGCCGAGCACCGGGGAGCTGTTTTTT CASSAPQKGPSTGELFF
TRBJ1-2 17 TRBD1 TRBV28 . TGTGCCAGCAGGTCCCGGGACAGGGGTCCCCTAGACTATGGCTACACCTTC CASRSRDRGPLDYGYTF
TRBJ2-2 16 TRBD2 TRBV7-9 . TGTGCCATCCCCTTTGCGGGGGGGCCCAGCACCGGGGAGCTGTTTTTT CAIPFAGGPSTGELFF
TRBJ1-1 16 TRBD1 TRBV9 . TGTGCCAGCAGCGTAGAGGGACAGATGTGGCACACTGAAGCTTTCTTT CASSVEGQMWHTEAFF
TRBJ1-6 15 . TRBV19 . TGTGCCAGTAGTACAACCCCGACTTCGTATTCACCCCTCCACTTT CASSTTPTSYSPLHF
TRBJ1-2 12 . TRBV11-2 . TGTGCCAGCAGCCCGGACAACAGTGGCTACACCTTC CASSPDNSGYTF
TRBJ1-5 14 . TRBV27 . TGTGCCAGCAGCCCGGACAGCGGTGGGGGGCCCCAGCATTTT CASSPDSGGGPQHF
TRBJ2-3 15 TRBD2 TRBV11-2 . TGTGCCAGCAGCTATAGCGGGAAGGGGTCAGATACGCAGTATTTT CASSYSGKGSDTQYF
TRBJ2-3 15 . TRBV6-5 . TGTGCCAGCATCGAGACCCCCGGCCGGGTAGATACGCAGTATTTT CASIETPGRVDTQYF
TRBJ2-3 15 . TRBV10-3 . TGTGCCATCCGATCCGACGGCGGGACCACAGATACGCAGTATTTT CAIRSDGGTTDTQYF
TRBJ2-7 14 TRBD1 TRBV6-4 . TGTGCCAGCAGTGTCGTCGGGACAGGGGTCCGGCAGTACTTC CASSVVGTGVRQYF
TRBJ1-2 12 . TRBV10-3 . TGTGCCATCAGTGTCGGCAGGGATGGCTACACCTTC CAISVGRDGYTF
TRBJ2-1 14 . TRBV7-9 . TGTGCCAGCAGCTTTTCCGGGGGTCACGATGAGCAGTTCTTC CASSFSGGHDEQFF
TRBJ2-7 14 . TRBV7-8 . TGTGCCAGCAGCCCTAACAGGGTTCCCTACGAGCAGTACTTC CASSPNRVPYEQYF
TRBJ1-1 15 . TRBV7-9 . TGTGCCAGCAGCTTTTCGGTCGCCGCGAACACTGAAGCTTTCTTT CASSFSVAANTEAFF
TRBJ1-3 16 . TRBV7-6 . TGTGCCAGCAGCACTCACCCCGGGGTCCCTGGAAACACCATATATTTT CASSTHPGVPGNTIYF
TRBJ1-4 12 . TRBV5-6 once TGTGCCAGCAGCTTGTATCATGAAAAACTGTTTTTT CASSLYHEKLFF
TRBJ2-1 17 TRBD2 TRBV5-4 . TGTGCCAGCAGCTTTAGTCCGTCGGTAGCGGGAGACAATGAGCAGTTCTTC CASSFSPSVAGDNEQFF
TRBJ2-3 15 . TRBV6-1 . TGTGCCAGCAGTACCTCGGAGACGCCTTCAGATACGCAGTATTTT CASSTSETPSDTQYF
TRBJ2-1 15 . TRBV7-8 . TGTGCCAGCAGCTCAACCCGGGAGACCCCGGATGAGCAGTTCTTC CASSSTRETPDEQFF
TRBJ2-2 15 TRBD2 TRBV7-2 . TGTGCCAGCAGCTTAAAGGCGGGAGACACCGGGGAGCTGTTTTTT CASSLKAGDTGELFF
TRBJ2-2 15 TRBD2 TRBV9 . TGTGCCAGCAGCCGACTAGCGGGGAGGTCCGGGGAGCTGTTTTTT CASSRLAGRSGELFF